This passage covers 6 T cell receptor beta chains from one sample sequenced in a study of T cells in Graves' hyperthyroidism and ophthalmopathy. The CDR3 regions of TCR beta were amplified from RNA transcripts. During a first-round RT-PCR of the TCR CDR3, the HTBI primer set was used. One entry per CDR3 protein results from TCRdb running MiXCR on the multiplex PCR reads. There are 620,000 or so distinct CDR3 sequences in the sample; about 14% occur only once, and around an eighth lies in the top ten. Sequencing used blood. The receptors were sampled from a woman between 45 and 65 years old with Graves' ophthalmopathy.

This clonotype has a count of ten or more. The gene calls are TRBV2 and TRBJ2-3; no clear D. The germline V and J ends were trimmed by 4 bases and 2 bases, with 10 bases remaining between them. This CDR3 comprises 14 residues. Germline V gives CDR1 SNHLY, CDR2 FYNNEI. The CDR3 bases are TGTGCCAGCAGTGGTGTGTTAACCACAGATACGCAGTATTTT. This encodes CASSGVLTTDTQYF.

V usage is TRBV7-9 and J usage is TRBJ2-2, with 9 bases identical to TRBD1. V lost 7 bases and J lost 5; bases outside the gene matches: 11. The CDR3 has 16 residues. The V gene's germline CDR1 is SEHNR and CDR2 FQNEAQ (reference sequence). The CDR3 is CASNPGQGTDTGELFF. CDR3 DNA: TGTGCCAGCAACCCGGGACAGGGAACGGATACCGGGGAGCTGTTTTTT.

For this clonotype: A single base separates this from a much larger clone, so it may be a read error. The J gene is TRBJ2-2, the V gene TRBV11-2; 9 bases agree with TRBD1. The CDR3 is 18 residues long. In germline, CDR1 is SGHAT, CDR2 FQNNGV. The CDR3: CTSSLGHRGQFDTGELFF. CDR3 DNA: TGTACCAGCAGCTTGGGCCACAGGGGGCAGTTTGACACCGGGGAGCTGTTTTTT.

This clonotype has ten or more counts. This chain joins TRBV30 and TRBJ2-7, with TRBD2 identical over 9 bases. The CDR3 covers 13 residues. Germline CDR1 and CDR2: GTSNPN and SVGIG (reference sequence). V was pared by 5 bases and J by 0 bases, with 2 bases of the junction left unmatched. DNA for the CDR3: TGTGCCTGGGGAGCGGGGGGCTCCTACGAGCAGTACTTC. Translated, it gives CAWGAGGSYEQYF.

The rearrangement uses TRBV6-2 or TRBV6-3 and TRBJ1-5, with D tentatively TRBD1 (6 bases). V was shortened by 3 bases and J by 5 bases, with 17 bases between the two germline ends. This CDR3 region has 16 residues. Germline CDR1 reads MNHEY; CDR2 reads SVGEGT. The CDR3 loop reads CASSYIRTVKYQPQHF. In DNA form, the CDR3 reads TGTGCCAGCAGTTATATTCGGACAGTAAAATATCAGCCCCAGCATTTT.

This rearrangement joins TRBV6-1 to TRBJ2-1, with D possibly being TRBD1 or TRBD2 (5 bases each). Trimming stripped 1 base from V and 8 bases from J, with 12 bases between. Germline V gene data show CDR1 as MNHNS and CDR2 as SASEGT. This CDR3 has 14 residues. CDR3 DNA: TGTGCCAGCAGTGAAGATTCAGGGCGGGATGAGCAGTTCTTC. This gives the protein CASSEDSGRDEQFF.